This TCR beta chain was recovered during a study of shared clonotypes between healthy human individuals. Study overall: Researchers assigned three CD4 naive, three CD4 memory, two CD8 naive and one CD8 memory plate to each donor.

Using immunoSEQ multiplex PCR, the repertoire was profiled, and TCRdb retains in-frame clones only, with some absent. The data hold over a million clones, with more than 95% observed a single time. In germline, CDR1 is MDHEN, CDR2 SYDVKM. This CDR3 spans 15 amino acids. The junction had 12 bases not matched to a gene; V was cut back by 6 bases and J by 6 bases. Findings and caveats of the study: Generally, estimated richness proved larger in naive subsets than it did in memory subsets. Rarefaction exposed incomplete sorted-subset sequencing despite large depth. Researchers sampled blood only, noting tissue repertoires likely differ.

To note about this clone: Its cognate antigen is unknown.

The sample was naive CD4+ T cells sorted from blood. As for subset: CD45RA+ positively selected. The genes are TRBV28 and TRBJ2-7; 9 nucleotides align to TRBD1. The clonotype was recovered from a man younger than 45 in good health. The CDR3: CASSWTGTGRSEQYF. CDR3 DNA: TGTGCCAGCAGCTGGACCGGGACAGGGAGGAGCGAGCAGTACTTC.